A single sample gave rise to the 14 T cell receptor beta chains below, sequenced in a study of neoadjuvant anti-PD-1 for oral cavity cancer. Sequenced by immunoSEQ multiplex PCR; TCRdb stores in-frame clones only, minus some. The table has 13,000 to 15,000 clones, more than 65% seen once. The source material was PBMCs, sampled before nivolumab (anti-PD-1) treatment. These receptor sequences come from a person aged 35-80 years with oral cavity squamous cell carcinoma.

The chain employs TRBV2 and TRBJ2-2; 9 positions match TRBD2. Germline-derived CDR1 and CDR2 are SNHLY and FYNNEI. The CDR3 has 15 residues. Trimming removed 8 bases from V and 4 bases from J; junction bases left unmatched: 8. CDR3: CASGIAGVITGELFF. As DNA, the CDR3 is TGTGCCAGCGGGATAGCGGGAGTTATCACCGGGGAGCTGTTTTTT.

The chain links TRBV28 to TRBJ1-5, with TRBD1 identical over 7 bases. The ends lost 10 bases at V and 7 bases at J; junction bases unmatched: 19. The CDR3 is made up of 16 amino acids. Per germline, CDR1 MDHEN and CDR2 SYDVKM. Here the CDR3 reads CATTLLTYRGGQPQHF. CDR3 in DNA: TGTGCCACTACACTATTAACATACAGGGGCGGCCAGCCCCAGCATTTT.

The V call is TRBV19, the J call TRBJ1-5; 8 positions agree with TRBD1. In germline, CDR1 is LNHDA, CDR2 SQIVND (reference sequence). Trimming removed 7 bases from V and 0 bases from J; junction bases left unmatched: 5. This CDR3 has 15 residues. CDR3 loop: CASMGQVDSNQPQHF. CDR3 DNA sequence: TGTGCCAGTATGGGACAGGTCGATAGCAATCAGCCCCAGCATTTT.

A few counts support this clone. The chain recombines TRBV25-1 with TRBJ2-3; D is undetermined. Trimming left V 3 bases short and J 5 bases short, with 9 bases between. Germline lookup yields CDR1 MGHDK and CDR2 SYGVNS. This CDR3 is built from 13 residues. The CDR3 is CASSDQAGDTQYF. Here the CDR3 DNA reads TGTGCCAGCAGTGACCAGGCAGGAGATACGCAGTATTTT.

CDR3 sequence (DNA): TGTGCCACCAGCAGAGATCGTGACGGCTACACCTTC. Translated, it gives CATSRDRDGYTF. The chain combines TRBV15 with TRBJ1-2; D unclear. V lost 0 bases, J lost 8 bases, and 7 bases lay in between. This CDR3 is built from 12 residues. The germline V gene has CDR1 LNHNV and CDR2 YYDKDF (reference sequence). Combining the CDR3 with reference TRBV15 and TRBJ1-2 gives the whole variable domain DAMVIQNPRYQVTQFGKPVTLSCSQTLNHNVMYWYQQKSSQAPKLLFHYYDKDFNNEADTPDNFQSRRPNTSFCFLDIRSPGLGDTAMYLCATSRDRDGYTFGSGTRLTVV.

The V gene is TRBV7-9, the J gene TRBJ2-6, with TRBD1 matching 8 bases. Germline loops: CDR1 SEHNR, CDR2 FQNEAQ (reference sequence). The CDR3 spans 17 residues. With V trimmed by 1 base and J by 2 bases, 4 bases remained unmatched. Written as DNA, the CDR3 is TGTGCCAGCAGCTTAGTGCAGGGGGCCGCTGGGGCCAACGTCCTGACTTTC. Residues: CASSLVQGAAGANVLTF.

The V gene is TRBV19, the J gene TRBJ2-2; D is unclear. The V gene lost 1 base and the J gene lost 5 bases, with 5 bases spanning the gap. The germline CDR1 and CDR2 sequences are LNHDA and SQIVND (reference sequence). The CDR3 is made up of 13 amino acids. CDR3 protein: CASSIARTGELFF. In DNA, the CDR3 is TGTGCCAGTAGTATAGCCCGGACCGGGGAGCTGTTTTTT.

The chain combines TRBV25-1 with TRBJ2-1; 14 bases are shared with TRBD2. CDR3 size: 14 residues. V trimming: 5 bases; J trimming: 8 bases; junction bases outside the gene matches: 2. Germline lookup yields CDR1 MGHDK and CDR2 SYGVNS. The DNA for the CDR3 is TGTGCCAGCAGTCGGACTAGCGGGAGGCATGAGCAGTTCTTC. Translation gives CASSRTSGRHEQFF. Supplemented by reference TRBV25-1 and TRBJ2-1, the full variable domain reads EADIYQTPRYLVIGTGKKITLECSQTMGHDKMYWYQQDPGMELHLIHYSYGVNSTEKGDLSSESTVSRIRTEHFPLTLESARPSHTSQYLCASSRTSGRHEQFFGPGTRLTVL.

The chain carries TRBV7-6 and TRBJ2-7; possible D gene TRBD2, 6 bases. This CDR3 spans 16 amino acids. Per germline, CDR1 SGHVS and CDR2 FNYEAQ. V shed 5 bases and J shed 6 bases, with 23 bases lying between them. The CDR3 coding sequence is TGTGCCAGCAGCCCTCGTTCGGGGGTCGGAGCGGCCGAGCAGTACTTC. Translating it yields CASSPRSGVGAAEQYF.

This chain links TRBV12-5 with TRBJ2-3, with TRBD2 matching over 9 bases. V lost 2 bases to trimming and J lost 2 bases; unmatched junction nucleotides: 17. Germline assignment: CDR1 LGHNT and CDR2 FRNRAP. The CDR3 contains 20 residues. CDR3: CASGLFSGPVLAGLTDTQYF. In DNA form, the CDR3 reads TGTGCTAGTGGTTTGTTTTCCGGCCCGGTCCTAGCGGGACTCACAGATACGCAGTATTTT.

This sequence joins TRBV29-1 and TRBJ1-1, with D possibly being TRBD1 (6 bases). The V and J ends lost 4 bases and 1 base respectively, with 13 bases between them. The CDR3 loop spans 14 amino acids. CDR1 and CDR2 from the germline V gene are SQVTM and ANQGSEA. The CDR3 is CSVVGGQANTEAFF. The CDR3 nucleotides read TGCAGCGTTGTAGGGGGACAAGCGAACACTGAAGCTTTCTTT.

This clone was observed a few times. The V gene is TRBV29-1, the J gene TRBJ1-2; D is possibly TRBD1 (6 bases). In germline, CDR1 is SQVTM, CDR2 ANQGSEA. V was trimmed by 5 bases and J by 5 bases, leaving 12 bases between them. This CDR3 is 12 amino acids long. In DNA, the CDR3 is TGCAGCGTTAGGACAGCTCGGTATGGCTACACCTTC. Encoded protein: CSVRTARYGYTF.

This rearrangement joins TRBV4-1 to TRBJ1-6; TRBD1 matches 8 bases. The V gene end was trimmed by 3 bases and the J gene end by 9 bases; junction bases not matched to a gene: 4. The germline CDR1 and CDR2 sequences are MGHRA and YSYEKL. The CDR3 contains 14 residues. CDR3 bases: TGCGCCAGCAGCCATACAGGGGGAGGTTCACCCCTCCACTTT. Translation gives CASSHTGGGSPLHF.

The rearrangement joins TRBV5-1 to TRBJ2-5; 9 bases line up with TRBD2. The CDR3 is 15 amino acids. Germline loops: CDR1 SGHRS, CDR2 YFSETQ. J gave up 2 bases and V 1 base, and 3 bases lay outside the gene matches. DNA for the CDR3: TGCGCCAGCAGCTTGTCTACTAGCGGGCAAGAGACCCAGTACTTC. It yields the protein CASSLSTSGQETQYF.